The present TCR beta chain was sequenced within a study of T cell responses to AZD1222 COVID-19 vaccine. Study-wide findings and caveats: Researchers took repertoire samples only after the peak T cell response had come.

Note on this clone: Its antigen is undetermined.

Germline assignment: CDR1 KGHSH and CDR2 LQKENI. There are 14 residues in the CDR3. V dropped 1 base and J dropped 2; count of bases not matched to a gene: 1. Assay: immunoSEQ multiplex PCR; the TCRdb copy retains only in-frame clones and omits some. Among about 130,000 clones, about nine tenths were seen once, and the ten largest hold about 4.2%. Sequenced here: peripheral blood, sampled on day 0 of MenACWY control vaccination. The sequence derives from an adult in good health. This sequence joins TRBV18 and TRBJ2-5; 7 nucleotides line up with TRBD1. This CDR3 reads CASSPRQGQETQYF. The CDR3 DNA reads TGTGCCAGCTCACCACGACAGGGACAAGAGACCCAGTACTTC.